This T cell receptor beta chain was retrieved from a study of metastatic and nonmetastatic thyroid tumors. Study-wide background: Repertoires from malignant and benign thyroid patients were compared across blood and tumor or nodule tissue. Study-wide results and limits: Benign nodules were reported to have significantly lower TCR beta diversity than malignant thyroid tumors, in blood and tumor.

Concerning this clone itself: What it binds is unknown. A single base separates this from a much larger clone, so it may be a read error.

The CDR3 has 14 amino acids. Germline lookup yields CDR1 DFQATT and CDR2 SNEGSKA (reference sequence). V lost 6 bases to trimming and J lost 3 bases; unmatched junction nucleotides: 10. The authors' processing: Variation in CDR3 across clinicopathological groups served as the basis for constructing a distant-metastasis classifier in papillary thyroid cancer. MiXCR was used by TCRdb to re-call the PCR reads. The V and J calls and clone size are TCRdb's, not the authors'. The sample lists about 39,000 clones, approximately 17% occurring once. Before thyroid surgery, none of the patients had received any treatment.

The clonotype was recovered from a female donor with papillary thyroid cancer or a benign thyroid nodule (not recorded which). Some clones in this sample may be carry-over from other donors' samples. The sequenced sample was tumor tissue. The chain has TRBV20-1 and TRBJ2-5, with TRBD1 matching over 7 bases. The CDR3, as DNA: TGCAGTGCGGGGGACAGTTCGTACAAAGAGACCCAGTACTTC. Encoded protein: CSAGDSSYKETQYF.